Below, one TCR beta chain is given with its context. This specimen comes from a study of blood T cell repertoires in COVID-19. Study context: The origin of the acute and convalescent COVID-19 samples was the United States, Italy and Spain. Sample material is recorded as cDNA or gDNA derived from T cells, B-cell-depleted T cells, or PBMCs.

Per the original data handling: Scientists estimated how many nucleated cells there were by amplifying reference gene primers. Clones were sequenced by immunoSEQ multiplex PCR, and TCRdb holds only the in-frame ones, with some missing. Clone size and V and J calls were adopted from that table, with D and trimming inferred from the DNA. The table includes tens of thousands of clones, about nine tenths detected once. V was clipped by 5 bases and J by 1 base, with 8 bases between them. The germline V gene encodes CDR1 KGHSH and CDR2 LQKENI. This CDR3 region has 13 residues. This clonotype was obtained from a male donor with acute or convalescent COVID-19. The sequenced material came from peripheral blood. This chain connects TRBV18 to TRBJ1-1; D unclear. CDR3 sequence: CASSGTRNTEAFF. The CDR3 nucleotides read TGTGCCAGCTCAGGCACTAGGAACACTGAAGCTTTCTTT. Complete variable domain (other parts from reference TRBV18 and TRBJ1-1): NAGVMQNPRHLVRRRGQEARLRCSPMKGHSHVYWYRQLPEEGLKFMVYLQKENIIDESGMPKERFSAEFPKEGPSILRIQQVVRGDSAAYFCASSGTRNTEAFFGQGTRLTVV.